A selection of T cell receptor beta chains follows, all from one sample in a study of blood T cell repertoires in COVID-19. The method was immunoSEQ multiplex PCR; TCRdb's version includes in-frame clones alone and lacks a portion of them. The sample holds fewer than 250,000 clones, roughly 85% seen once. The specimen sequenced was peripheral blood. These receptors were obtained from a man aged 35 to 55 with acute or convalescent COVID-19. CDR3s include the opening cysteine and the closing phenylalanine or tryptophan. Each record gives: clone size, D gene, J gene, V gene, CDR3 protein, CDR3 DNA. The D gene is left open where the match is weak. Clone size is shown for a subset of rows, as once, few, many or a class of expanded clone.

NA NA TRBJ2-3 TRBV5-4 CASSPSGSGGTDTQYF TGTGCCAGCAGCCCGTCTGGTTCGGGGGGCACAGATACGCAGTATTTT
few NA TRBJ1-3 TRBV2 CASSEDSKGTIYF TGTGCCAGCAGCGAGGACAGTAAGGGCACCATATATTTT
NA NA TRBJ1-3 TRBV30 CAWSVLLGTLGSGNTIYF TGTGCCTGGAGTGTACTTTTAGGGACTCTTGGCTCTGGAAACACCATATATTTT
NA TRBD1 TRBJ1-1 TRBV10-1 CASSESDRVATFF TGCGCCAGCAGTGAGTCGGACAGGGTGGCGACTTTCTTT
NA NA TRBJ1-2 TRBV15 CATSRFDTTNYGYTF TGTGCCACCAGCAGGTTTGATACAACTAACTATGGCTACACCTTC
NA NA TRBJ2-7 TRBV9 CASSVEGRVWDEQYF TGTGCCAGCAGCGTAGAGGGCAGGGTGTGGGACGAGCAGTACTTC
few NA TRBJ1-5 TRBV5-8 CASSLGDSNSNQPQHF TGTGCCAGCAGCTTGGGAGATTCAAATAGCAATCAGCCCCAGCATTTT
NA NA TRBJ1-5 TRBV19 CATSEWGRGQPQHF TGTGCCACCTCCGAATGGGGGCGCGGTCAGCCCCAGCATTTT
NA TRBD1 TRBJ2-7 TRBV7-6 CASSSGQGQSSYEQYF TGTGCCAGCAGCTCGGGACAGGGCCAGAGCTCCTACGAGCAGTACTTC
NA NA TRBJ1-2 TRBV28 CASSLSVTGYTF TGTGCCAGCAGTTTATCGGTCACCGGCTACACCTTC
NA TRBD1 TRBJ2-7 TRBV10-2 CASSPTGGSYEQYF TGCGCCAGCAGCCCTACAGGGGGCTCCTACGAGCAGTACTTC
NA TRBD2 TRBJ2-1 TRBV24-1 CATSDFGMGGINEQFF TGTGCCACCAGTGATTTCGGAATGGGGGGGATCAATGAGCAGTTCTTC
NA NA TRBJ1-1 TRBV5-8 CASSYRGTTEAFF TGTGCCAGCAGCTACCGGGGAACCACTGAAGCTTTCTTT
NA NA TRBJ1-2 TRBV5-6 CASRGLSPNYGYTF TGTGCCAGCAGGGGCCTAAGCCCCAACTATGGCTACACCTTC
NA NA TRBJ1-2 TRBV5-4 CASSVTGLGDYGYTF TGTGCCAGCAGCGTCACAGGGTTAGGAGACTATGGCTACACCTTC
NA NA TRBJ1-1 TRBV7-9 CASSSDGAYTEAFF TGTGCCAGCAGTTCAGACGGAGCCTACACTGAAGCTTTCTTT
few NA TRBJ2-6 TRBV7-9 CASSPRVSGANVLTF TGTGCCAGCAGCCCCCGCGTCTCTGGGGCCAACGTCCTGACTTTC
once TRBD2 TRBJ2-1 TRBV11-3 CASSLATSGYNEQFF TGTGCCAGCAGCTTAGCCACTAGCGGCTACAATGAGCAGTTCTTC
NA TRBD1 TRBJ1-5 TRBV19 CASSIGQGQRSNQPQHF TGTGCCAGTAGTATAGGGCAGGGACAGAGGAGCAATCAGCCCCAGCATTTT
NA TRBD1 TRBJ2-1 TRBV15 CATSSIGGPLHNEQFF TGTGCCACCAGCAGTATAGGGGGCCCTCTTCACAATGAGCAGTTCTTC
few NA TRBJ1-2 TRBV28 CASSGSRGAVKSDYGYTF TGTGCCAGCAGTGGATCCCGTGGGGCGGTCAAGTCTGACTATGGCTACACCTTC
NA NA TRBJ2-7 TRBV20-1 CSASVFYGGYEQYF TGCAGTGCTAGTGTGTTCTATGGGGGGTACGAGCAGTACTTC
NA NA TRBJ1-4 TRBV6-5 CASSYSATNEKLFF TGTGCCAGCAGTTACAGCGCAACTAATGAAAAACTGTTTTTT
NA TRBD1 TRBJ1-1 TRBV11-2 CASSGQIQGAPPEAFF TGTGCCAGCAGCGGCCAAATACAGGGGGCGCCGCCTGAAGCTTTCTTT
NA NA TRBJ1-3 TRBV30 CAWSQYSGNTIYF TGTGCCTGGAGTCAGTACTCTGGAAACACCATATATTTT
NA TRBD1 TRBJ1-2 TRBV18 CASSDRVGYTF TGTGCCAGCTCAGACAGGGTTGGCTACACCTTC
NA TRBD1 TRBJ1-5 TRBV4-2 CASSHAGGGGAGVQPQHF TGTGCCAGCAGCCACGCCGGCGGAGGGGGCGCGGGTGTTCAGCCCCAGCATTTT
NA NA TRBJ1-1 TRBV6-5 CASSYSTVSGRAEAFF TGTGCCAGCAGTTACTCGACGGTCTCGGGAAGGGCTGAAGCTTTCTTT
NA TRBD1 TRBJ2-3 TRBV12-5 CASGLGDRGYADTQYF TGTGCTAGTGGTTTGGGGGACAGGGGGTACGCAGATACGCAGTATTTT
once TRBD1 TRBJ1-2 TRBV7-2 CASSPFSGGPSFNYGYTF TGTGCCAGCAGCCCTTTTTCAGGGGGCCCCTCCTTTAACTATGGCTACACCTTC
NA TRBD1 TRBJ1-5 TRBV19 CASSTTGFSNQPQHF TGTGCCAGTAGTACGACAGGGTTTAGCAATCAGCCCCAGCATTTT
NA NA TRBJ2-3 TRBV3-1/TRBV3-2 CASSLRLVMDTQYF TGTGCCAGCAGCCTGAGACTAGTGATGGATACGCAGTATTTT
NA TRBD1 TRBJ1-6 TRBV7-3 CASRRDSNSPLHF TGTGCCAGCAGGCGGGACAGCAATTCACCCCTCCACTTT
NA NA TRBJ1-3 TRBV7-4 CASSPRQVSGNTIYF TGTGCCAGCAGCCCCCGGCAGGTCTCTGGAAACACCATATATTTT
NA TRBD2 TRBJ2-1 TRBV5-4 CASSSNVGGGGADEQFF TGTGCCAGCAGCTCTAACGTAGGGGGCGGGGGGGCCGACGAGCAGTTCTTC
NA TRBD1 TRBJ1-1 TRBV27 CASSLLRTGGTEAFF TGTGCCAGCAGTTTACTCCGGACAGGGGGCACTGAAGCTTTCTTT
few TRBD1 TRBJ1-2 TRBV2 CASRPPPGQSYYGYTF TGTGCCAGCCGACCTCCGCCGGGACAGAGCTACTATGGCTACACCTTC
NA TRBD1 TRBJ2-3 TRBV28 CAGSTGTGDTDTQYF TGTGCCGGGTCGACCGGGACAGGGGACACAGATACGCAGTATTTT
NA TRBD1 TRBJ1-1 TRBV5-4 CASSFGTGVSKTEAFF TGTGCCAGCAGCTTTGGGACAGGGGTGTCGAAAACTGAAGCTTTCTTT
NA NA TRBJ2-5 TRBV9 CASSVSGWRGETQYF TGTGCCAGCAGCGTGAGCGGGTGGCGGGGAGAGACCCAGTACTTC
NA NA TRBJ2-4 TRBV27 CASSSTLQGVLAKNIQYF TGTGCCAGCAGTTCGACGTTACAGGGAGTACTAGCCAAAAACATTCAGTACTTC
NA NA TRBJ1-2 TRBV6-5 CASSIDSGYGYTF TGTGCCAGCTCTATTGACAGTGGCTATGGCTACACCTTC
NA NA TRBJ1-2 TRBV19 CASSMGLGQNYGYTF TGTGCCAGTAGTATGGGGCTGGGGCAGAACTATGGCTACACCTTC
once NA TRBJ1-2 TRBV29-1 CSVAGLAGGYTF TGCAGCGTTGCGGGGTTGGCGGGTGGCTACACCTTC
NA NA TRBJ2-7 TRBV9 CASSVGLANYEQYF TGTGCCAGCAGCGTAGGGCTAGCGAACTACGAGCAGTACTTC
NA NA TRBJ1-4 TRBV7-2 CASSPAGLGNEKLFF TGTGCCAGCAGCCCCGCAGGGTTGGGTAATGAAAAACTGTTTTTT
NA NA TRBJ1-1 TRBV7-2 CASSLTVGGLNTEAFF TGTGCCAGCAGCTTAACGGTTGGAGGGCTGAACACTGAAGCTTTCTTT
NA TRBD1 TRBJ2-6 TRBV9 CATDGRDSLYAGANVLTF TGTGCCACCGACGGCAGGGACAGTCTATATGCTGGGGCCAACGTCCTGACTTTC
NA TRBD2 TRBJ2-1 TRBV6-2/TRBV6-3 CASSSSGGIYNEQFF TGTGCCAGCAGTTCAAGCGGGGGAATCTACAATGAGCAGTTCTTC